The 5 T cell receptor beta chains below all came from one sample that was sequenced in a study of molecular identifiers for immune sequencing clone quantification. TCRdb independently ran MiXCR on the PCR reads; one entry per CDR3 protein. The repertoire has about 640,000 distinct CDR3 sequences, 15% to 20% of them found once; the top ten carry roughly 0.9%. Sequences were obtained from naive CD8+ T cells from blood, with Jurkat cell RNA spiked in. Subset meaning: FACS-sorted CD8+CD4-CCR7+CD45RA+ naive T cells. Source of these receptors: a human donor in good health. Some libraries in this study had Jurkat cell RNA spiked in.

This chain uses TRBV15 with TRBJ2-1; no reliable D call. The CDR3 consists of 17 residues. The germline V gene encodes CDR1 LNHNV and CDR2 YYDKDF (reference sequence). Trimming shortened V by 3 bases and J by 0 bases, and 15 bases separated the two germline ends. This CDR3 is CATSSPPGESSYNEQFF. Here the CDR3 DNA reads TGTGCCACCAGCAGTCCCCCCGGAGAGAGCTCCTACAATGAGCAGTTCTTC. The variable domain in full, with the rest retrieved from reference TRBV15 and TRBJ2-1, is DAMVIQNPRYQVTQFGKPVTLSCSQTLNHNVMYWYQQKSSQAPKLLFHYYDKDFNNEADTPDNFQSRRPNTSFCFLDIRSPGLGDTAMYLCATSSPPGESSYNEQFFGPGTRLTVL.

The gene calls are TRBV5-6 and TRBJ2-1, with D tentatively TRBD1 (5 bases). The V and J ends lost 2 bases and 8 bases respectively, with 11 bases between them. CDR3 length equals 13 residues. The germline gives CDR1 SGHDT, CDR2 YYEEEE. The CDR3 DNA follows: TGTGCCAGCAGCTTTGGGGCCATCGATGAGCAGTTCTTC. This sequence encodes CASSFGAIDEQFF.

This clonotype was detected ten times or more. V and J are TRBV7-2 and TRBJ1-5; maybe TRBD1 (5 bases). Germline V CDR1 and CDR2: SGHTA, FQGNSA. V lost 2 bases and J 2 bases, leaving 10 bases between the germline ends. This CDR3 spans 15 amino acids. The CDR3 coding sequence is TGTGCCAGCAGCTTATGGCTGGGGGGCAATCAGCCCCAGCATTTT. Translation gives CASSLWLGGNQPQHF.

This clonotype has more than one count but fewer than ten. The chain is built from TRBV4-3 and TRBJ2-1; D possibly corresponds to TRBD1 (5 bases). Germline CDR1 LGHNA, CDR2 YSLEER. The CDR3 length is 15 residues. The V gene lost 0 bases and the J gene lost 1 base, with 7 bases spanning the gap. CDR3 sequence reads: CASSQETVSYNEQFF. CDR3 coding DNA: TGCGCCAGCAGCCAAGAGACAGTATCCTACAATGAGCAGTTCTTC.

Ten or more counts support this clonotype. The chain joins TRBV30 to TRBJ2-3; the D is unclear. This CDR3 contains 12 residues. The V and J ends lost 2 bases and 6 bases respectively, with 9 bases between them. Germline CDR1 GTSNPN, CDR2 SVGIG (reference sequence). CDR3 sequence reads: CAWSPLGDTQYF. The CDR3 nucleotides read TGTGCCTGGAGTCCCCTGGGTGATACGCAGTATTTT. The full variable domain, with the rest looked up from reference TRBV30 and TRBJ2-3, is SQTIHQWPATLVQPVGSPLSLECTVEGTSNPNLYWYRQAAGRGLQLLFYSVGIGQISSEVPQNLSASRPQDRQFILSSKKLLLSDSGFYLCAWSPLGDTQYFGPGTRLTVL.